The 14 T cell receptor beta chains presented below share a single source sample, sequenced in a study of blood T cell repertoires in COVID-19. Repertoires were generated with immunoSEQ multiplex PCR, while TCRdb's copy carries only in-frame clones and drops some. The sample holds some 320,000 clones; nearly 90% are singletons and the top ten take more than 9.5%. The sequenced material came from peripheral blood. The receptors come from a woman under 40 with COVID-19, enrolled during active disease.

The gene calls are TRBV7-2 and TRBJ2-1; TRBD2 agrees at 9 bases. Trimming at V came to 1 base and at J to 4 bases, leaving 8 bases not matched to a gene. The CDR3 consists of 17 residues. Germline V gene sequence: CDR1 SGHTA, CDR2 FQGNSA. CDR3 nucleotide sequence: TGTGCCAGCAGCTTAGTTTCCCTAGCGGGGACATACAATGAGCAGTTCTTC. It codes for CASSLVSLAGTYNEQFF.

The count of this clone is one. V and J are TRBV7-7 and TRBJ2-5; D is uncertain. The CDR3 is 15 residues long. Germline V gene data show CDR1 as SSHAT and CDR2 as FNYEAQ (reference sequence). Trimming left V 4 bases short and J 4 bases short, with 16 bases between. The chain's CDR3 is CASSYEVGDGETQYF. CDR3 nucleotide sequence: TGTGCCAGCAGCTACGAGGTTGGAGACGGAGAGACCCAGTACTTC.

The J gene is TRBJ1-2, the V gene TRBV28; possible D gene TRBD1, 6 bases. V dropped 5 bases and J dropped 1 base, with 20 bases sitting between them. The germline V gene encodes CDR1 MDHEN and CDR2 SYDVKM. This CDR3 has 17 amino acids. CDR3 coding DNA: TGTGCCAGCAGTGCACCTGCCGCAGCACAGGGTAACTATGGCTACACCTTC. Its protein is CASSAPAAAQGNYGYTF.

The CDR3: CASSSSWSSYNEQFF. CDR3 DNA sequence: TGTGCCAGCAGTTCCAGCTGGAGCTCCTACAATGAGCAGTTCTTC. The chain carries TRBV28 and TRBJ2-1; D not resolved. Germline assignment: CDR1 MDHEN and CDR2 SYDVKM. Trimming cost V 4 bases and J 0 bases, with 10 bases left between them. The CDR3 spans 15 residues.

The CDR3 protein is CASSLSIAGGPSTGELFF. The CDR3 coding sequence is TGCGCCAGCAGCTTGTCTATAGCGGGGGGGCCGAGCACCGGGGAGCTGTTTTTT. The chain carries TRBV5-1 and TRBJ2-2, with TRBD2 matching 11 bases. With V trimmed by 1 base and J by 4 bases, 9 bases remained unmatched. Germline loops: CDR1 SGHRS, CDR2 YFSETQ. This CDR3 comprises 18 residues.

This rearrangement joins TRBV29-1 to TRBJ1-1; 7 bases fit TRBD1. V shed 2 bases, J shed 8 bases, and the junction held 5 bases outside the gene matches. CDR1 is SQVTM and CDR2 is ANQGSEA in the germline V gene. The CDR3 has 12 amino acids. The CDR3 sequence is CSVESGQNEAFF. In DNA, the CDR3 is TGCAGCGTTGAATCGGGACAGAACGAAGCTTTCTTT.

The chain links TRBV6-5 to TRBJ1-5, with no clear D. The CDR3 covers 15 residues. Trimming removed 10 bases from V and 2 bases from J, with 18 bases in between. Per the germline V gene, CDR1 is MNHEY and CDR2 is SVGAGI. DNA of the CDR3: TGTGCCACTAAAGTATACGTGGAGGGCAATCAGCCCCAGCATTTT. This encodes CATKVYVEGNQPQHF.

The chain links TRBV6-2 or TRBV6-3 to TRBJ1-2; 9 positions match TRBD1. The CDR3 length is 16 residues. In germline, CDR1 is MNHEY, CDR2 SVGEGT. V lost 4 bases and J lost 6; bases outside the gene matches: 12. The CDR3 protein is CASSSIRTGEGDGYTF. CDR3 in DNA: TGTGCCAGCAGTTCGATCAGGACAGGGGAAGGTGATGGCTACACCTTC.

The V and J genes are TRBV5-8 and TRBJ2-5; D call uncertain. Germline V gene sequence: CDR1 SGHTS, CDR2 YDEGEE. V was pared by 1 base and J by 1 base, with 11 bases between. CDR3 length: 15 amino acids. In nucleotides, the CDR3 is TGTGCCAGCAGCTTGTCGAGACAAATCCAAGAGACCCAGTACTTC. Translated: CASSLSRQIQETQYF. The full variable domain, rest sourced from reference TRBV5-8 and TRBJ2-5, is EAGVTQSPTHLIKTRGQQATLRCSPISGHTSVYWYQQALGLGLQFLLWYDEGEERNRGNFPPRFSGRQFPNYSSELNVNALELEDSALYLCASSLSRQIQETQYFGPGTRLLVL.

The chain recombines TRBV2 with TRBJ1-1; 7 nucleotides match TRBD1. CDR3 size: 14 residues. CDR1 SNHLY and CDR2 FYNNEI come from the germline V gene. V lost 4 bases, J lost 3 bases, and 5 bases stayed unmatched. The CDR3 DNA sequence: TGTGCCAGCAGTGTTAACAGGGGTTACACTGAAGCTTTCTTT. Its translation is CASSVNRGYTEAFF.

Only one count was recorded for this clone. The chain employs TRBV27 and TRBJ2-7, with 8 nucleotides matching TRBD1. V lost 6 bases to trimming and J lost 5 bases; unmatched junction nucleotides: 9. The CDR3 contains 14 residues. Germline lookup yields CDR1 MNHEY and CDR2 SMNVEV (reference sequence). CDR3 nucleotide sequence: TGTGCCAGCAGCGACAGGGGCATCCAGGACGAGCAGTACTTC. Translation: CASSDRGIQDEQYF.

The chain employs TRBV4-1 and TRBJ2-7; D is perhaps TRBD2 (5 bases). From germline, CDR1 is MGHRA and CDR2 YSYEKL. Between the trimmed V and J ends, which lost 3 bases and 4 bases, there was a span of 7 bases. The CDR3 is 12 residues long. The CDR3 coding sequence is TGCGCCAGCAGCCATACTAGTTACGAGCAGTACTTC. It is translated as CASSHTSYEQYF.

The chain carries TRBV7-8 and TRBJ1-4; D unclear. The CDR3 loop spans 16 amino acids. Trimming removed 1 base from V and 2 bases from J, with 11 bases in between. Germline values: CDR1 SGHVS, CDR2 FQNEAQ. Written as DNA, the CDR3 is TGTGCCAGCAGCTTAGGCCGGGGTGGCACTAATGAAAAACTGTTTTTT. Translating it yields CASSLGRGGTNEKLFF.

V gene TRBV6-6 combines with J gene TRBJ1-2, with 9 bases identical to TRBD1. There are 14 residues in the CDR3. Germline CDR1 is MNHNY and CDR2 is SVGAGI (reference sequence). The trim removed 4 bases at V and 4 bases at J, leaving 4 bases unmatched. The DNA for the CDR3 is TGTGCCAGCAGTTCCACAGGGGGCTCCTATGGCTACACCTTC. Amino acid sequence: CASSSTGGSYGYTF.